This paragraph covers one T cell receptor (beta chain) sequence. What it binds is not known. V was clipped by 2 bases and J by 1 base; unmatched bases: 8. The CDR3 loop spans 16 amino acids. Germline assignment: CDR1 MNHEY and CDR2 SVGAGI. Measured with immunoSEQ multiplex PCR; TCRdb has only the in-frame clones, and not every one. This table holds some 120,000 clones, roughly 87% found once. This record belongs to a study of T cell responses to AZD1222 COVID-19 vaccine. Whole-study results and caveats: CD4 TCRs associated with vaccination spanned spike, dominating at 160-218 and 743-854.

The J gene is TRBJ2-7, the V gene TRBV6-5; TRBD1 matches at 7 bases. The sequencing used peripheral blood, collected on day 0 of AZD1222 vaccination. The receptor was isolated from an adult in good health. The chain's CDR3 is CASSYPNRGPSYEQYF. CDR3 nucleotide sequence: TGTGCCAGCAGTTACCCAAACAGGGGCCCGTCCTACGAGCAGTACTTC.